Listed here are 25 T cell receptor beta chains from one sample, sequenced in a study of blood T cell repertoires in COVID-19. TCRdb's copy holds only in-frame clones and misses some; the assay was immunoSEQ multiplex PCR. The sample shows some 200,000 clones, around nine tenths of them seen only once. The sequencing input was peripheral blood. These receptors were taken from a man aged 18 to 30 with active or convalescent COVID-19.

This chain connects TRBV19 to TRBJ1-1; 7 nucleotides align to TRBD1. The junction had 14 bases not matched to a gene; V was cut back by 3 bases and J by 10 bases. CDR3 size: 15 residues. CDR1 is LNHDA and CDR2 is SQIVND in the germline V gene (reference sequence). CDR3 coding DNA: TGTGCCAGTAGTATTCCAGGCGGACAGGCGCCTAGAGCTTTCTTT. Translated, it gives CASSIPGGQAPRAFF. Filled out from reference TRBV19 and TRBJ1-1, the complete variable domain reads DGGITQSPKYLFRKEGQNVTLSCEQNLNHDAMYWYRQDPGQGLRLIYYSQIVNDFQKGDIAEGYSVSREKKESFPLTVTSAQKNPTAFYLCASSIPGGQAPRAFFGQGTRLTVV.

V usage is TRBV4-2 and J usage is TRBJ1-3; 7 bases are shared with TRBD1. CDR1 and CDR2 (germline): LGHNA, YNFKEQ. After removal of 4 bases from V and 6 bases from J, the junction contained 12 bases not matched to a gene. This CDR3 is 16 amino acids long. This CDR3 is CASSRTATGLVNTIYF. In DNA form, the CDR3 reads TGTGCCAGCAGCCGTACCGCGACAGGGCTCGTAAACACCATATATTTT.

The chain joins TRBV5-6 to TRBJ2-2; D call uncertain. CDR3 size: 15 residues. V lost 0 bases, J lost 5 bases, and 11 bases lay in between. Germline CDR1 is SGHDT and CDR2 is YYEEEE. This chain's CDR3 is CASSLALITTGELFF. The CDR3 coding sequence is TGTGCCAGCAGCTTGGCCCTTATTACTACCGGGGAGCTGTTTTTT.

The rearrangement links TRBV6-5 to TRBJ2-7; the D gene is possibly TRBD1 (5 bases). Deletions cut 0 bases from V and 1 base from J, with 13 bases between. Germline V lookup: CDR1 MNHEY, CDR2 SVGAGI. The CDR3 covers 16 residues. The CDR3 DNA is TGTGCCAGCAGTTACTCTCATGACAGCCGATCCTACGAGCAGTACTTC. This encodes CASSYSHDSRSYEQYF.

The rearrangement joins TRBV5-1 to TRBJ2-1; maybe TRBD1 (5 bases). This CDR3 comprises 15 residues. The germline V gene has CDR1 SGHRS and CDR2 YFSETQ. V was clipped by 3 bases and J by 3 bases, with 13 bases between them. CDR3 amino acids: CASSSTDPFYNEQFF. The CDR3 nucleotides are TGCGCCAGCAGCTCGACAGACCCTTTCTACAATGAGCAGTTCTTC.

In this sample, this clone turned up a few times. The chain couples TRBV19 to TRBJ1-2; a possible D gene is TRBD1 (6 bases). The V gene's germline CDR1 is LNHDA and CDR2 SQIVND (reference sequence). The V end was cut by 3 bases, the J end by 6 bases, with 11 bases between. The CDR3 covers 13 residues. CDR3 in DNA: TGTGCCAGTAGTATGGACAGTATTCATGGCTACACCTTC. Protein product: CASSMDSIHGYTF.

The CDR3 bases are TGTGCCAGCAGTGTGGTGGAGGAGACCCAGTACTTC. It codes for CASSVVEETQYF. The rearrangement links TRBV2 to TRBJ2-5; D ambiguous. V shed 4 bases and J shed 5 bases, with 8 bases lying between them. Germline lookup yields CDR1 SNHLY and CDR2 FYNNEI. This CDR3 region has 12 residues.

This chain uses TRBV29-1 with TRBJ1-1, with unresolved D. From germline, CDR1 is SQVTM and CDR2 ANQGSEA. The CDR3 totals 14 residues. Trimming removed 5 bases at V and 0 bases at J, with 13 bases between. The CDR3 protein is CSVRQASMNTEAFF. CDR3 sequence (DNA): TGCAGCGTTCGCCAAGCCTCTATGAACACTGAAGCTTTCTTT.

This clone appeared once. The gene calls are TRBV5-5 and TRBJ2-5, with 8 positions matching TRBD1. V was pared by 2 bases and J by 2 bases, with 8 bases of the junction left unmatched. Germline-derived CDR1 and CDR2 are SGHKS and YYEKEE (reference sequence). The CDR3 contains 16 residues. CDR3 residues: CASSFGQGTIQETQYF. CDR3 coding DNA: TGTGCCAGCAGCTTCGGACAGGGCACCATTCAAGAGACCCAGTACTTC.

The CDR3 DNA sequence: TGTGCCAGCAGCCATCCCGAGCCTAACGGGGGTGAGCAGTTCTTC. The encoded protein is CASSHPEPNGGEQFF. The chain carries TRBV3-1 (or the pseudogene TRBV3-2) and TRBJ2-1; D possibly corresponds to TRBD2 (6 bases). Germline V gives CDR1 LGHDT, CDR2 YNNKEL (reference sequence). This CDR3 is 15 amino acids long. V was shortened by 3 bases and J by 9 bases, with 18 bases between the two germline ends.

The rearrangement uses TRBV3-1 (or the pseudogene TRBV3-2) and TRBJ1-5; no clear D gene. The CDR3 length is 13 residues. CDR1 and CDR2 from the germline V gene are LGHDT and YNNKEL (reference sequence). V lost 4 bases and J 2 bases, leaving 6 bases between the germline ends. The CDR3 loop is CASSPGRNQPQHF. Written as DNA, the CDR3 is TGTGCCAGCAGCCCGGGTCGCAATCAGCCCCAGCATTTT.

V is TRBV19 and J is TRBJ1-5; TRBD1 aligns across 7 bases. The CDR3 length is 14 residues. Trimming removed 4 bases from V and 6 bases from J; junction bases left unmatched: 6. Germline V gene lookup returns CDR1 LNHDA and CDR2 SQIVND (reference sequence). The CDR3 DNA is TGTGCCAGTAGTACGACAGGGTCGAGTCAGCCCCAGCATTTT. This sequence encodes CASSTTGSSQPQHF.

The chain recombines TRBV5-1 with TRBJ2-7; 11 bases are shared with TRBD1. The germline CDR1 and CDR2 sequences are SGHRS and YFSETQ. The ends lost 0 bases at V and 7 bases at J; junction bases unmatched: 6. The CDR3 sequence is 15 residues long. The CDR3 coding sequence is TGCGCCAGCAGCTTGGGAGGACAGGGGGCGTTGGAGCAGTACTTC. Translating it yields CASSLGGQGALEQYF.

CDR3 loop: CASRARRGSKETQYF. In DNA, the CDR3 is TGTGCCAGCAGGGCAAGACGGGGTAGTAAAGAGACCCAGTACTTC. This chain connects TRBV25-1 to TRBJ2-5; TRBD2 is a possible D gene (5 bases). Between the trimmed V and J ends, which lost 6 bases and 3 bases, there was a span of 17 bases. Germline CDR1 and CDR2: MGHDK and SYGVNS. This CDR3 spans 15 amino acids.

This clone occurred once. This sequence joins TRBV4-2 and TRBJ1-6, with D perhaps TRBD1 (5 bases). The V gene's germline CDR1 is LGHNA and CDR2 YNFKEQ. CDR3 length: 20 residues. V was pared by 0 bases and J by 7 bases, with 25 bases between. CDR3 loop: CASSQDYMGGTVIQNSPLHF. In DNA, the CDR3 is TGTGCCAGCAGCCAAGATTATATGGGCGGGACCGTTATTCAAAATTCACCCCTCCACTTT.

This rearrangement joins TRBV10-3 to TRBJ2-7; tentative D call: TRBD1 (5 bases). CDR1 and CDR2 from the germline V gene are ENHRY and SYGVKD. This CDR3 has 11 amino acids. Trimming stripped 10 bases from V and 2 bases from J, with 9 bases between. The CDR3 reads CATGRAYEQYF. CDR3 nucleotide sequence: TGTGCCACCGGCAGGGCCTACGAGCAGTACTTC.

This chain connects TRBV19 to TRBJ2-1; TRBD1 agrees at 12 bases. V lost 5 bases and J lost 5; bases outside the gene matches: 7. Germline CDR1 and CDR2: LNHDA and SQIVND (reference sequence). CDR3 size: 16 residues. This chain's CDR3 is CASSPGDRGLNNEQFF. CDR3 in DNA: TGTGCCAGTAGTCCAGGGGACAGGGGGCTAAACAATGAGCAGTTCTTC. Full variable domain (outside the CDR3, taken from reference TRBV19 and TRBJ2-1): DGGITQSPKYLFRKEGQNVTLSCEQNLNHDAMYWYRQDPGQGLRLIYYSQIVNDFQKGDIAEGYSVSREKKESFPLTVTSAQKNPTAFYLCASSPGDRGLNNEQFFGPGTRLTVL.

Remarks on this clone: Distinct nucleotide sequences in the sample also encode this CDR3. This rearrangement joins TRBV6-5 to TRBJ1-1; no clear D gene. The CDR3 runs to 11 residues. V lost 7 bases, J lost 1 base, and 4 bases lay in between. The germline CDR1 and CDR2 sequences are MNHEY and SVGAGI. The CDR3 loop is CASTRNTEAFF. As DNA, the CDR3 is TGTGCCAGCACCAGGAACACTGAAGCTTTCTTT.

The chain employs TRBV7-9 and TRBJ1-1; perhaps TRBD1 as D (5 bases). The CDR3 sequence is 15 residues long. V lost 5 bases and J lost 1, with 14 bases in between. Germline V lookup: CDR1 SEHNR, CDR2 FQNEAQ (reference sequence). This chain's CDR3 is CASSTFKGKNTEAFF. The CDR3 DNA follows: TGTGCCAGCAGCACATTCAAGGGGAAGAACACTGAAGCTTTCTTT.

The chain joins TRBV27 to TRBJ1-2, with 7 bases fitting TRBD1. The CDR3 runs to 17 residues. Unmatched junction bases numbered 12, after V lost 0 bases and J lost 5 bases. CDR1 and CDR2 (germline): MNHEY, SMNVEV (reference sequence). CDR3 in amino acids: CASSLSITVGQRYGYTF. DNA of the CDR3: TGTGCCAGCAGTTTATCGATAACTGTGGGACAGAGATATGGCTACACCTTC.

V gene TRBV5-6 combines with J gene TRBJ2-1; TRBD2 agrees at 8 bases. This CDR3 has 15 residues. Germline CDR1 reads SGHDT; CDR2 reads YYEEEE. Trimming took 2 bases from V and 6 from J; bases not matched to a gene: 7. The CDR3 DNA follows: TGTGCCAGCAGCTTATATAGCGGGGACTTCAATGAGCAGTTCTTC. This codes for CASSLYSGDFNEQFF.

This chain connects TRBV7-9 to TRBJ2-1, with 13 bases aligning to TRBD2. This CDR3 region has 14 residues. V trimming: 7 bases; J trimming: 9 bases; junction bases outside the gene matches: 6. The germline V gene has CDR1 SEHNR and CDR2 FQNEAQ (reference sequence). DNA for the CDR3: TGTGCCAGCATCGGGACTAGCGGGATCGGTGAGCAGTTCTTC. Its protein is CASIGTSGIGEQFF.

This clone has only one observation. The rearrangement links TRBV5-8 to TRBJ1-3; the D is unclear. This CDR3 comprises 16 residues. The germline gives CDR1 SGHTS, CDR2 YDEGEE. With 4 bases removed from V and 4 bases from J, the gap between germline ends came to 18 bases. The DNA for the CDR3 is TGTGCCAGCAGCCAATTGGTCCAGGTATACGGAAACACCATATATTTT. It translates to CASSQLVQVYGNTIYF.

This chain's CDR3 is CASSEAASGNTIYF. In nucleotides, the CDR3 is TGCGCCAGCAGTGAGGCGGCGTCTGGAAACACCATATATTTT. The chain carries TRBV10-1 and TRBJ1-3, with D uncertain. CDR3 size: 14 residues. With 2 bases removed from V and 1 base from J, the gap between germline ends came to 6 bases. Germline V lookup: CDR1 WNHNN, CDR2 SYGVQD (reference sequence).

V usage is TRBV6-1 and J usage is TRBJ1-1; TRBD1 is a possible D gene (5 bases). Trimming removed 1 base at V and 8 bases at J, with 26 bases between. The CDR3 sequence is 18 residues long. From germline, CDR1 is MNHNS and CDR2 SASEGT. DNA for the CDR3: TGTGCCAGCAGTGAAGTCCTAGGGGAACTTCCACGACCTTGGGAAGCTTTCTTT. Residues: CASSEVLGELPRPWEAFF.